The clone carrying this TCR beta chain was observed many times. Using its own MiXCR run on the 5' RACE reads, TCRdb lists one record per CDR3 protein. The table shows 14,000 or so distinct CDR3 sequences, with less than 15% occurring only once. This entry is derived from a study of neurological immune-mediated disorders. The CDR3 has 14 amino acids. Germline CDR1 DFQATT, CDR2 SNEGSKA (reference sequence). The V and J ends lost 5 bases and 5 bases, in that order; junction bases with no gene match: 10. Material: CD8+ T cells from blood. This rearrangement joins TRBV20-1 to TRBJ2-5, with TRBD2 matching over 8 bases. This TCR was recovered from a female donor with HTLV-1-associated myelopathy (HAM/TSP). CDR3 sequence (DNA): TGCAGTGCTGGGCCGCGGGGGGTAGGGGAGACCCAGTACTTC. This codes for CSAGPRGVGETQYF.